What follows are 9 T cell receptor beta chains derived from one specimen sequenced in a study of CD8+ T cells in alopecia areata. After isolation, RNA underwent reverse transcription to generate cDNA as the sequencing template. Here immunoSEQ multiplex PCR was the method, and the copy in TCRdb shows in-frame clones only, minus some. This table holds approximately 82,000 clones, 51% found once. Sequenced input: NKG2D-high CD8+ T cells sorted from blood. The receptors were sampled from a human donor with alopecia areata.

This clone was detected a few times. The chain combines TRBV29-1 with TRBJ2-3; D possibly matches TRBD1 or TRBD2 (5 bases each). V lost 3 bases to trimming and J lost 2 bases, with 12 bases between them. Germline V gene data show CDR1 as SQVTM and CDR2 as ANQGSEA. The CDR3 is 14 amino acids. CDR3 bases: TGCAGCGTTGAGGCAGGGACCCTCACAGATACGCAGTATTTT. Encoded protein: CSVEAGTLTDTQYF.

This clone has just a few counts. V and J are TRBV28 and TRBJ2-5; D not certain. Per germline, CDR1 MDHEN and CDR2 SYDVKM. The ends were cut back, 3 bases at V and 5 bases at J, with 13 bases in the middle. This CDR3 comprises 14 residues. CDR3 sequence: CASSFPGGWETQYF. CDR3 nucleotides: TGTGCCAGCAGTTTTCCAGGTGGATGGGAGACCCAGTACTTC.

The genes are TRBV23-1 and TRBJ2-4, with D possibly being TRBD1 (7 bases). TRBV23-1 falls under the ORF class, with uncertain function. V lost 6 bases, J lost 4 bases, and 16 bases lay in between. CDR3 length: 15 amino acids. The CDR3 reads CASSLRDRKKNIQYF. CDR3 DNA sequence: TGCGCCAGCAGCCTGCGGGACAGAAAGAAAAACATTCAGTACTTC.

This chain connects TRBV4-1 to TRBJ2-7; 7 nucleotides agree with TRBD1. The J segment lost 3 bases and the V segment lost 4 bases, leaving 6 bases of the junction unmatched. Germline CDR1 and CDR2: MGHRA and YSYEKL. The CDR3 runs 14 residues. The CDR3 sequence is CASSPRTGGYEQYF. As DNA, the CDR3 is TGCGCCAGCAGCCCCCGGACAGGAGGCTACGAGCAGTACTTC.

This clone was recorded once. The rearrangement joins TRBV6-5 to TRBJ2-3; the match to TRBD2 covers 8 bases. Germline trimming cut 0 bases from V and 6 bases from J; bases unmatched to any gene: 5. The CDR3 contains 15 residues. Germline CDR1 reads MNHEY; CDR2 reads SVGAGI. CDR3 sequence: CASSYSTSAGDTQYF. The CDR3 DNA is TGTGCCAGCAGTTACTCGACTAGCGCTGGCGATACGCAGTATTTT.

The rearrangement links TRBV25-1 to TRBJ2-1; no reliable D call. The germline gives CDR1 MGHDK, CDR2 SYGVNS. The germline V and J ends were trimmed by 5 bases and 5 bases, with 7 bases remaining between them. The CDR3 covers 12 residues. CDR3 protein: CASSIQHNEQFF. DNA for the CDR3: TGTGCCAGCAGTATTCAACACAATGAGCAGTTCTTC.

The chain links TRBV6-6 to TRBJ2-5, with unresolved D. The CDR3 is 12 residues long. V lost 0 bases and J 4 bases, leaving 3 bases between the germline ends. Germline lookup yields CDR1 MNHNY and CDR2 SVGAGI (reference sequence). This chain's CDR3 is CASSYSPETQYF. CDR3 in DNA: TGTGCCAGCAGTTACTCACCAGAGACCCAGTACTTC.

The chain links TRBV5-6 to TRBJ2-4; D gene uncertain. Trimming cost V 0 bases and J 4 bases, with 8 bases left between them. The CDR3 runs to 14 residues. Germline V gene sequence: CDR1 SGHDT, CDR2 YYEEEE. CDR3 loop: CASSLGLQKNIQYF. The CDR3 bases are TGTGCCAGCAGCTTGGGTCTGCAGAAAAACATTCAGTACTTC.

In its sample, this clone was seen a few times. This chain connects TRBV23-1 to TRBJ1-5; possibly TRBD1 for D (6 bases). TRBV23-1 is treated as an ORF (open reading frame) with a function not yet certain. This CDR3 contains 15 residues. Trimming pared 4 bases from V and 2 bases from J, leaving 12 bases between. The CDR3 region is CASSLGQLRNQPQHF. DNA for the CDR3: TGCGCCAGCAGTCTAGGACAGCTACGCAATCAGCCCCAGCATTTT.